This T cell receptor (beta chain) was captured by sequencing in a study of T-cell reconstitution after alpha-beta-depleted transplantation in children. General observations from the study: Newly made T cells mostly supplied T-cell counts and diversity one year after transplant. From surviving recipient T cells and thymic progenitors came the high day-60 TCRbeta diversity observed in some patients. In patients about two months after transplant, alpha-beta T cells reportedly arose from several hundred expanded graft clones.

For TCRbeta, the library was prepared with unique molecular identifiers. In TCRdb, the PCR reads were re-called with MiXCR into one record per CDR3 protein. The data show hundreds of thousands of distinct CDR3 sequences, with around 15% seen just once and less than 30% held by the top ten. Of note for this clonotype: Its specificity is unknown.

The source of this sequence is a boy under two years old who had a stem cell transplant for Wiskott-Aldrich syndrome, so the T cells may come from the graft donor. The material was PBMCs, mostly from graft donor cells, obtained 360 days after TCRalphabeta/CD19-depleted stem cell transplant.

CDR3 protein: CASSQDRGGVGYTQYF. For the CDR3, the DNA is TGCGCCAGCAGCCAAGATCGCGGGGGGGTCGGATATACGCAGTATTTT. V is TRBV4-1 and J is TRBJ2-3, with 9 positions matching TRBD2. Germline assignment: CDR1 MGHRA and CDR2 YSYEKL. The CDR3 has 16 amino acids. Trimming took 0 bases from V and 7 from J; bases not matched to a gene: 8.